This T cell receptor (beta chain) is from a study of blood T cell repertoires in COVID-19. TCRdb keeps only in-frame clones here, not all; method: immunoSEQ multiplex PCR. The sample holds some 200,000 clones, roughly 86% seen once. Trimming stripped 4 bases from V and 9 bases from J, with 11 bases between. Germline assignment: CDR1 SGHRS and CDR2 YFSETQ. The CDR3 has 12 amino acids. The V and J genes are TRBV5-1 and TRBJ2-1; possibly TRBD1 or TRBD2 for D (5 bases each). The sequence derives from a man aged 35 to 55 with active or convalescent COVID-19. Material: peripheral blood. CDR3 in DNA: TGCGCCAGCAGCCTGGGGGAGCGTGAGCAGTTCTTC. This translates into CASSLGEREQFF.